This is a list of T cell receptor beta chains from one sample in a study of cytomegalovirus exposure and HLA in healthy donors. The repertoire was sequenced with immunoSEQ multiplex PCR; TCRdb's copy has only in-frame clones and lacks some. The sample lists tens of thousands of clones, roughly three quarters occurring once. The sample was PBMCs. The source of these receptors is a woman in her thirties or forties in good health and CMV-seronegative. Each CDR3 is given with its conserved first and last residue. D genes are given only for firm matches. Clone size appears in some rows only: once, few, many, or a class for an expanded clone.

d_gene: NA; abundance: few; j_gene: TRBJ1-4; v_gene: TRBV7-7; CDR3nt: TGTGCCAGCAGCTCGGACAGAGGTGAAAAACTGTTTTTT; CDR3aa: CASSSDRGEKLFF
d_gene: NA; abundance: few; j_gene: TRBJ1-4; v_gene: TRBV7-2; CDR3nt: TGTGCCAGCAGCTTAGGCGGCCTCGCGGGTGAAAAACTGTTTTTT; CDR3aa: CASSLGGLAGEKLFF
d_gene: TRBD2; abundance: NA; j_gene: TRBJ2-7; v_gene: TRBV6-4; CDR3nt: TGTGCCAGCAGTCGGAAGCGGGGGAGCGAGCAGTACTTC; CDR3aa: CASSRKRGSEQYF
d_gene: TRBD1; abundance: NA; j_gene: TRBJ1-1; v_gene: TRBV7-2; CDR3nt: TGTGCCAGCAGTTCGACAGGGGGACACACTGAAGCTTTCTTT; CDR3aa: CASSSTGGHTEAFF
d_gene: NA; abundance: once; j_gene: TRBJ1-2; v_gene: TRBV30; CDR3nt: TGTGCCTGGAGTGCCAGCATGACAGCGTCGGCAAATTATGGCTACACCTTC; CDR3aa: CAWSASMTASANYGYTF
d_gene: TRBD1; abundance: NA; j_gene: TRBJ1-1; v_gene: TRBV4-1; CDR3nt: TGCGCCAGCAGCTCCGACAGGGGGAAGGTTAACACTGAAGCTTTCTTT; CDR3aa: CASSSDRGKVNTEAFF
d_gene: NA; abundance: NA; j_gene: TRBJ2-5; v_gene: TRBV7-2; CDR3nt: TGTGCCAGCACGAGGGGGGGCGTCTCGACCCAGTACTTC; CDR3aa: CASTRGGVSTQYF
d_gene: TRBD2; abundance: NA; j_gene: TRBJ2-3; v_gene: TRBV6-4; CDR3nt: TGTGCCAGCAGTACCGAAACTAGCGATGATACGCAGTATTTT; CDR3aa: CASSTETSDDTQYF
d_gene: NA; abundance: once; j_gene: TRBJ1-2; v_gene: TRBV30; CDR3nt: TGTGCCTGGACGCACAGTAACTATGGCTACACCTTC; CDR3aa: CAWTHSNYGYTF
d_gene: NA; abundance: once; j_gene: TRBJ1-6; v_gene: TRBV2; CDR3nt: TGTGCCAGCAGTTTATTGTCGGGGAATTCACCCCTCCACTTT; CDR3aa: CASSLLSGNSPLHF
d_gene: NA; abundance: NA; j_gene: TRBJ1-1; v_gene: TRBV5-1; CDR3nt: TGCGCCAGCAGCTTTTTCGGCGGGATGTCGGCCACTGAAGCTTTCTTT; CDR3aa: CASSFFGGMSATEAFF
d_gene: NA; abundance: NA; j_gene: TRBJ2-6; v_gene: TRBV18; CDR3nt: TGTGCCAGCTCCTACCTCGGCGAGGGTCGCTGGGCCAACGTCCTGACTTTC; CDR3aa: CASSYLGEGRWANVLTF
d_gene: NA; abundance: NA; j_gene: TRBJ1-2; v_gene: TRBV6-1; CDR3nt: TGTGCCAGCAACCAGCAGGAACTCTATGGCTACACCTTC; CDR3aa: CASNQQELYGYTF
d_gene: NA; abundance: few; j_gene: TRBJ1-3; v_gene: TRBV4-2; CDR3nt: TGTGCCAGCAGCCAAGATCCGGGGGGCTCTGGAAACACCATATATTTT; CDR3aa: CASSQDPGGSGNTIYF
d_gene: NA; abundance: NA; j_gene: TRBJ2-1; v_gene: TRBV7-3; CDR3nt: TGTGCCAGCAGCCCACTCCCATTGAGCTCCTACAATGAGCAGTTCTTC; CDR3aa: CASSPLPLSSYNEQFF
d_gene: TRBD1; abundance: NA; j_gene: TRBJ2-6; v_gene: TRBV7-8; CDR3nt: TGTGCCAGTTCAAGAGGGACAGGCGACCGAGGGGCCAACGTCCTGACTTTC; CDR3aa: CASSRGTGDRGANVLTF
d_gene: TRBD2; abundance: NA; j_gene: TRBJ2-5; v_gene: TRBV5-4; CDR3nt: TGTGCCAGCAGCCTCCGGACTAGTCTGGGGGAGACCCAGTACTTC; CDR3aa: CASSLRTSLGETQYF
d_gene: TRBD1; abundance: NA; j_gene: TRBJ2-5; v_gene: TRBV5-4; CDR3nt: TGTGCCAGCAGCTCGGGACAGGGGGCACGGAGGGAGACCCAGTACTTC; CDR3aa: CASSSGQGARRETQYF
d_gene: NA; abundance: NA; j_gene: TRBJ1-5; v_gene: TRBV18; CDR3nt: TGTGCCAGCTCACCACCGGGGGACGGAGGGCAGCCCCAGCATTTT; CDR3aa: CASSPPGDGGQPQHF
d_gene: TRBD1; abundance: NA; j_gene: TRBJ1-5; v_gene: TRBV4-2; CDR3nt: TGTGCCAGCAGCCAAGGATCATCAGGACAGGGTACACAGCCCCAGCATTTT; CDR3aa: CASSQGSSGQGTQPQHF
d_gene: NA; abundance: few; j_gene: TRBJ1-2; v_gene: TRBV4-1; CDR3nt: TGCGCCAGCAGGCCCGCGGACCGAGGGAATGGCTACACCTTC; CDR3aa: CASRPADRGNGYTF
d_gene: TRBD2; abundance: NA; j_gene: TRBJ2-1; v_gene: TRBV29-1; CDR3nt: TGCAGCGTTGGACTAGCGGGCCGTCAGTTCTTC; CDR3aa: CSVGLAGRQFF
d_gene: TRBD1; abundance: NA; j_gene: TRBJ1-2; v_gene: TRBV30; CDR3nt: TGTGCCTGGAGTTTGACAGGGGGGAACTATGGCTACCCCTTC; CDR3aa: CAWSLTGGNYGYPF
d_gene: NA; abundance: NA; j_gene: TRBJ1-6; v_gene: TRBV9; CDR3nt: TGTGCCAGCAGCGTAGCTCCAGGGAAGGATAATTCACCCCTCCACTTT; CDR3aa: CASSVAPGKDNSPLHF
d_gene: TRBD1; abundance: few; j_gene: TRBJ1-4; v_gene: TRBV5-4; CDR3nt: TGTGCCAGCAGTTCGGACCCGACAGGGAACGAAAAACTGTTTTTT; CDR3aa: CASSSDPTGNEKLFF
d_gene: TRBD2; abundance: once; j_gene: TRBJ2-5; v_gene: TRBV7-8; CDR3nt: TGTGCCAGCAGCCCAAGAGCGGGGGGCCGGGAGACCCAGTACTTC; CDR3aa: CASSPRAGGRETQYF
d_gene: NA; abundance: NA; j_gene: TRBJ1-1; v_gene: TRBV30; CDR3nt: TGTGCCTGGAAAGTCCAGCAAGCGGCCGAAGCTTTCTTT; CDR3aa: CAWKVQQAAEAFF
d_gene: NA; abundance: NA; j_gene: TRBJ1-2; v_gene: TRBV30; CDR3nt: TGTGCCTGGAAGACAGGATATGGCTACCCCTTC; CDR3aa: CAWKTGYGYPF
d_gene: NA; abundance: NA; j_gene: TRBJ1-5; v_gene: TRBV6-6; CDR3nt: TGTGCCAGCAGTCGGGCCCAGGGGTTTCAGCCCCAGCATTTT; CDR3aa: CASSRAQGFQPQHF
d_gene: NA; abundance: few; j_gene: TRBJ2-3; v_gene: TRBV5-1; CDR3nt: TGCGCCAGCAGCTTGTCCGGGCTAGCCACAGATACGCAGTATTTT; CDR3aa: CASSLSGLATDTQYF
d_gene: NA; abundance: NA; j_gene: TRBJ2-7; v_gene: TRBV7-8; CDR3nt: TGTGCCAGCAGCTTAAGGAGGGAGAGCTCCTACGAGCAGTACTTC; CDR3aa: CASSLRRESSYEQYF
d_gene: TRBD1; abundance: NA; j_gene: TRBJ1-1; v_gene: TRBV6-5; CDR3nt: TGTGCCAGCAGTTACGCCGGGACAGGTGGCACTGAAGCTTTCTTT; CDR3aa: CASSYAGTGGTEAFF
d_gene: NA; abundance: NA; j_gene: TRBJ2-2; v_gene: TRBV19; CDR3nt: TGTGCCAGTAGTCCATGGGGAGGTGGGCAGGGCTCCCTCCCCGGGGAGCTGTTTTTT; CDR3aa: CASSPWGGGQGSLPGELFF
d_gene: NA; abundance: NA; j_gene: TRBJ2-2; v_gene: TRBV28; CDR3nt: TGTGCCAGCAGCCGCGGGACCGGGGAGCTGTTTTTT; CDR3aa: CASSRGTGELFF
d_gene: TRBD2; abundance: NA; j_gene: TRBJ2-7; v_gene: TRBV7-6; CDR3nt: TGTGCCAGCAGCAAACAGGCCCGCGTGGGGGGGGATCCCTACGAGCAGTACTTC; CDR3aa: CASSKQARVGGDPYEQYF
d_gene: TRBD1; abundance: NA; j_gene: TRBJ1-4; v_gene: TRBV9; CDR3nt: TGTGCCAGCAGCGTGGACAGGGGTAATGAAAAACTGTTTTTT; CDR3aa: CASSVDRGNEKLFF
d_gene: TRBD2; abundance: few; j_gene: TRBJ2-1; v_gene: TRBV5-1; CDR3nt: TGCGCCAGCAGCTTGGATAGCGGGGGGGTTGGCAATGAGCAGTTCTTC; CDR3aa: CASSLDSGGVGNEQFF
d_gene: TRBD2; abundance: few; j_gene: TRBJ2-7; v_gene: TRBV6-1; CDR3nt: TGTGCCAGCAGCCCACTAGCGGGGACCTACGAGCAGTACTTC; CDR3aa: CASSPLAGTYEQYF
d_gene: TRBD1; abundance: few; j_gene: TRBJ1-4; v_gene: TRBV7-9; CDR3nt: TGTGCCAGCAGCACGACAGGGGGTTATGAAAAACTGTTTTTT; CDR3aa: CASSTTGGYEKLFF
d_gene: NA; abundance: NA; j_gene: TRBJ2-7; v_gene: TRBV5-4; CDR3nt: TGTGCCAGCAGCTTAACAGGGACCCTCGAGCAGTACTTC; CDR3aa: CASSLTGTLEQYF
d_gene: NA; abundance: NA; j_gene: TRBJ1-6; v_gene: TRBV7-2; CDR3nt: TGTGCCAGCAGTTCTCTTCCCTACAATTCACCCCTCCACTTT; CDR3aa: CASSSLPYNSPLHF
d_gene: TRBD2; abundance: NA; j_gene: TRBJ2-1; v_gene: TRBV9; CDR3nt: TGTGCCAGCAGCGTAGGGGCGGGGGGATACAATGAGCAGTTCTTC; CDR3aa: CASSVGAGGYNEQFF
d_gene: TRBD1; abundance: NA; j_gene: TRBJ1-2; v_gene: TRBV6-5; CDR3nt: TGTGCCAGCAGTACTGACAGGGGGCTCTATGGCTACCCCTTC; CDR3aa: CASSTDRGLYGYPF
d_gene: TRBD1; abundance: NA; j_gene: TRBJ1-6; v_gene: TRBV7-9; CDR3nt: TGTGCCAGCAGCTCCAGACAGGGAACAAATTCACCCCTCCACTTT; CDR3aa: CASSSRQGTNSPLHF
d_gene: NA; abundance: NA; j_gene: TRBJ1-2; v_gene: TRBV11-2; CDR3nt: TGTGCCAGCAGCTTAGGGGCGGGTTATGGCTACACCTTC; CDR3aa: CASSLGAGYGYTF
d_gene: NA; abundance: NA; j_gene: TRBJ1-1; v_gene: TRBV6-1; CDR3nt: TGTGCCAGCAGGGGGGGGCAACCGAACACTGAAGCTTTCTTT; CDR3aa: CASRGGQPNTEAFF
d_gene: TRBD1; abundance: NA; j_gene: TRBJ1-4; v_gene: TRBV10-3; CDR3nt: TGTGCCGCGGGTCGGACAGGGGTGGGTGAAAAACTGTTTTTT; CDR3aa: CAAGRTGVGEKLFF
d_gene: TRBD1; abundance: NA; j_gene: TRBJ1-2; v_gene: TRBV4-3; CDR3nt: TGCGCCAGCAGCCAAGGTACAGGGGGCAGGTATGGCTACACCTTC; CDR3aa: CASSQGTGGRYGYTF
d_gene: NA; abundance: NA; j_gene: TRBJ1-1; v_gene: TRBV5-1; CDR3nt: TGCGCCAGCAGCTTGGGTGCGGCTCTAGGCACTGAAGCTTTCTTT; CDR3aa: CASSLGAALGTEAFF
d_gene: TRBD1; abundance: few; j_gene: TRBJ1-1; v_gene: TRBV5-4; CDR3nt: TGTGCCAGCGGGGGACAGACAAACACTGAAGCTTTCTTT; CDR3aa: CASGGQTNTEAFF
d_gene: NA; abundance: NA; j_gene: TRBJ2-7; v_gene: TRBV9; CDR3nt: TGTGCCAGCAGCGTAGGGTCCAGGTCCTACGAGCAGTACTTC; CDR3aa: CASSVGSRSYEQYF
d_gene: TRBD2; abundance: NA; j_gene: TRBJ2-5; v_gene: TRBV30; CDR3nt: TGTGCCTGGAGCTTAGCGGGGGCTCAGACCCAGTACTTC; CDR3aa: CAWSLAGAQTQYF
d_gene: TRBD2; abundance: NA; j_gene: TRBJ2-3; v_gene: TRBV7-8; CDR3nt: TGTGCCAGCAGCTTAGCACGGACTAGCAGGGGAGATACGCAGTATTTT; CDR3aa: CASSLARTSRGDTQYF
d_gene: NA; abundance: NA; j_gene: TRBJ1-1; v_gene: TRBV29-1; CDR3nt: TGCAGCTCCGTCGTGGGGGCGAACACTGAAGCTTTCTTT; CDR3aa: CSSVVGANTEAFF